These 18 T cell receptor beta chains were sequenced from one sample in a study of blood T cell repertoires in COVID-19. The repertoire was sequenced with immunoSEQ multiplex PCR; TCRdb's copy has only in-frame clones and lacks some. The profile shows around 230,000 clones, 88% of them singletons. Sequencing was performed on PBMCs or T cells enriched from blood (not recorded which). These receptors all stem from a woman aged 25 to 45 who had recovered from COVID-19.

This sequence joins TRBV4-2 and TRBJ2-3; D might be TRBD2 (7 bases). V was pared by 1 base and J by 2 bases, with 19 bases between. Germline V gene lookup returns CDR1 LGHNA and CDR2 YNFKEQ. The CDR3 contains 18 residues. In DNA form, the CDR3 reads TGTGCCAGCAGCCAAGGAGGGGTATGGCGGGGGCCCACAGATACGCAGTATTTT. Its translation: CASSQGGVWRGPTDTQYF.

The CDR3 spells CASSFPPGQGAAGANVLTF. As DNA, the CDR3 is TGTGCCAGCAGCTTTCCTCCGGGACAGGGGGCGGCTGGGGCCAACGTCCTGACTTTC. The chain combines TRBV5-6 with TRBJ2-6; 12 bases fit TRBD1. The CDR3 sequence is 19 residues long. Germline values: CDR1 SGHDT, CDR2 YYEEEE. V trimming: 2 bases; J trimming: 2 bases; junction bases outside the gene matches: 8.

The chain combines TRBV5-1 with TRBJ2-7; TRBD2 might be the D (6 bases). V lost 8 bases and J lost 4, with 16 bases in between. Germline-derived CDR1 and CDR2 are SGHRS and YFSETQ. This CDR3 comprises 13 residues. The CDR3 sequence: CASGRGTDYEQYF. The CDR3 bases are TGCGCCAGTGGCCGGGGGACGGATTACGAGCAGTACTTC.

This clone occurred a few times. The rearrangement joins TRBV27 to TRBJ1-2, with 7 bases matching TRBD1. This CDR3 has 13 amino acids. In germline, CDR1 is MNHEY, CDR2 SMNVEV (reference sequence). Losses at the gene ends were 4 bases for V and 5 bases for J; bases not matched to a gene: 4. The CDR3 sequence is CASSSGGGYGYTF. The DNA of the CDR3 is TGTGCCAGCAGTTCAGGGGGTGGGTATGGCTACACCTTC.

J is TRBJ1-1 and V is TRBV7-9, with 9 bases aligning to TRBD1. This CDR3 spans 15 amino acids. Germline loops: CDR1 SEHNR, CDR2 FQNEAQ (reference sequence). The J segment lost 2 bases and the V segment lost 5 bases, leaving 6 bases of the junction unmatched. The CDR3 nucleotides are TGTGCCAGCAGCCTTACAGGGGGCTTCAACACTGAAGCTTTCTTT. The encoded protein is CASSLTGGFNTEAFF. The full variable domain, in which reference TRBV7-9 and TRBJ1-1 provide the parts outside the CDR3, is DTGVSQNPRHKITKRGQNVTFRCDPISEHNRLYWYRQTLGQGPEFLTYFQNEAQLEKSRLLSDRFSAERPKGSFSTLEIQRTEQGDSAMYLCASSLTGGFNTEAFFGQGTRLTVV.

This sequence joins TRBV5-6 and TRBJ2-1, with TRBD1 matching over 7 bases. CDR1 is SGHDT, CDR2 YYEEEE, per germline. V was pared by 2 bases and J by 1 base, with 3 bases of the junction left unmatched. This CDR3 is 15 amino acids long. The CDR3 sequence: CASSLDRESYNEQFF. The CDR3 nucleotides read TGTGCCAGCAGCTTAGACAGGGAGTCCTACAATGAGCAGTTCTTC.

The CDR3 region is CASSPTEESGNTIYF. The CDR3 bases are TGTGCCAGCTCACCAACCGAGGAGTCTGGAAACACCATATATTTT. J is TRBJ1-3 and V is TRBV18; no clear D gene. The CDR3 spans 15 residues. CDR1 and CDR2 from the germline V gene are KGHSH and LQKENI. V was clipped by 2 bases and J by 1 base, with 9 bases between them.

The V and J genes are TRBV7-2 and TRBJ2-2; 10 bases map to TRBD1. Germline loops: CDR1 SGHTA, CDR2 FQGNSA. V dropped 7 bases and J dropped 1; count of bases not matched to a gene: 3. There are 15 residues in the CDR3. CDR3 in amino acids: CASNRDRGNTGELFF. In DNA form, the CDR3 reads TGTGCCAGCAACCGGGACAGGGGGAACACCGGGGAGCTGTTTTTT.

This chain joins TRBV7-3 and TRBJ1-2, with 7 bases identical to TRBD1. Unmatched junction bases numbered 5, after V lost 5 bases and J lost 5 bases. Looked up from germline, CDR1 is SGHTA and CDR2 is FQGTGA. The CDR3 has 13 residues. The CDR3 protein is CASSMQGGYGYTF. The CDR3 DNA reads TGTGCCAGCAGCATGCAGGGGGGATATGGCTACACCTTC.

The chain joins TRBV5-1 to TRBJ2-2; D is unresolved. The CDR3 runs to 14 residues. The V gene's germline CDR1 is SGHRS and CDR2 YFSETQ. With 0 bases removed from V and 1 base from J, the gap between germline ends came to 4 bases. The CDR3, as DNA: TGCGCCAGCAGCTTGGTCATGAACACCGGGGAGCTGTTTTTT. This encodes CASSLVMNTGELFF.

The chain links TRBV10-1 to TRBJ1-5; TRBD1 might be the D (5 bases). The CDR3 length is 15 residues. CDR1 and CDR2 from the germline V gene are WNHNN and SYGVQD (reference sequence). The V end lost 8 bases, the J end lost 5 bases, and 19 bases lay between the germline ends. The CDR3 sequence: CASRELGRVHQPQHF. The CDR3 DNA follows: TGCGCCAGCCGCGAGCTGGGCAGGGTGCATCAGCCCCAGCATTTT.

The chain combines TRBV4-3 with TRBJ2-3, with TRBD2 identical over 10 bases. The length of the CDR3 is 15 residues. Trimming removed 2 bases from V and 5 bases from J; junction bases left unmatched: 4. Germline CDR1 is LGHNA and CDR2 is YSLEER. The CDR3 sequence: CASSQQRGGRDTQYF. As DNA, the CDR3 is TGCGCCAGCAGCCAACAGCGGGGGGGGAGAGATACGCAGTATTTT.

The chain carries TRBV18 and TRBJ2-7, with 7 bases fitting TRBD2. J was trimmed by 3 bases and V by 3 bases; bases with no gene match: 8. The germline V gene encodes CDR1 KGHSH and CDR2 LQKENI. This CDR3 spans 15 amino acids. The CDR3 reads CASSPSGAILYEQYF. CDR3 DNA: TGTGCCAGCTCACCGAGCGGGGCAATCCTCTACGAGCAGTACTTC.

The CDR3 is CASSHRDSAAFF. The DNA of the CDR3 is TGTGCCAGCAGTCACCGGGACAGTGCGGCTTTCTTT. This chain uses TRBV12-3 or TRBV12-4 with TRBJ1-1; 7 bases are a match to TRBD1. The CDR3 consists of 12 residues. With 5 bases clipped from V and 11 bases from J, the junction kept 8 bases outside the gene matches.

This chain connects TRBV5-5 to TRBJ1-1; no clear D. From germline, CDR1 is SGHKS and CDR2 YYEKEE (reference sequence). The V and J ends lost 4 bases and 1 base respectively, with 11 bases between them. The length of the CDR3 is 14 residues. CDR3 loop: CASSLTGGNTEAFF. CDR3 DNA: TGTGCCAGCAGCCTAACGGGAGGGAACACTGAAGCTTTCTTT.

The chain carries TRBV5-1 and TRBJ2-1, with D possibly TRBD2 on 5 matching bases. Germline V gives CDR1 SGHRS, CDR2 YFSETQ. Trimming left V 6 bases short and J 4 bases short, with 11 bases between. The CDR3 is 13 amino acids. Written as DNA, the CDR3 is TGCGCCAGCACTTCCGGCGGGTACAATGAGCAGTTCTTC. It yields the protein CASTSGGYNEQFF.

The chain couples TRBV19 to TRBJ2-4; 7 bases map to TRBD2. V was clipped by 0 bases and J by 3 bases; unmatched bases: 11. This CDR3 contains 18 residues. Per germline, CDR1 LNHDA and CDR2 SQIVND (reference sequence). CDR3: CASSIDRRYGEGKNIQYF. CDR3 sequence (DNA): TGTGCCAGTAGTATAGATCGCCGTTATGGGGAGGGCAAAAACATTCAGTACTTC. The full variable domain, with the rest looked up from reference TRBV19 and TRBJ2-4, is DGGITQSPKYLFRKEGQNVTLSCEQNLNHDAMYWYRQDPGQGLRLIYYSQIVNDFQKGDIAEGYSVSREKKESFPLTVTSAQKNPTAFYLCASSIDRRYGEGKNIQYFGAGTRLSVL.

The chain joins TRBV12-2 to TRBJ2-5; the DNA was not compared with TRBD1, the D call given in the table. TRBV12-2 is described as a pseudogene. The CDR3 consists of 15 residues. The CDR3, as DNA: TGTGCAAGTCGCCCAGGGCCCTCGGTAGGGGAGACCCAGTACTTC. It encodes CASRPGPSVGETQYF.